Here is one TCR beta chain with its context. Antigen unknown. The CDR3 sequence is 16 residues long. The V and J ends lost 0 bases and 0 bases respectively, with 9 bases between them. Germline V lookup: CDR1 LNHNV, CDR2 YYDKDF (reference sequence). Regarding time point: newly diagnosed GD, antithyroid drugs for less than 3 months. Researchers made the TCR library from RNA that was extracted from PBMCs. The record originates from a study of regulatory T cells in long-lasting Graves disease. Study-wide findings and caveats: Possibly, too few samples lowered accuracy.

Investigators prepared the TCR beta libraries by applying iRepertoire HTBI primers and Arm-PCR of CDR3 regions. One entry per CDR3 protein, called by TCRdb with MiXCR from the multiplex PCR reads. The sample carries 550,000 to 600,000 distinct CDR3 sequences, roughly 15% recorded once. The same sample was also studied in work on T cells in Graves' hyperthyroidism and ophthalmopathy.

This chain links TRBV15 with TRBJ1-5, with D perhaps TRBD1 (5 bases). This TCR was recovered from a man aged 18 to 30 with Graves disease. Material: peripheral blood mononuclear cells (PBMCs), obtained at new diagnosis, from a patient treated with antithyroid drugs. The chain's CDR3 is CATSRDRQNSNQPQHF. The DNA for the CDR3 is TGTGCCACCAGCAGAGATCGACAGAATAGCAATCAGCCCCAGCATTTT.